Following are 28 T cell receptor beta chains from one sample sequenced in a study of OX40 agonist ivuxolimab in advanced cancers. Generated by immunoSEQ multiplex PCR, the TCRdb table keeps only in-frame clones and is missing some. The sample consists of 60,000 or so clones, approximately 92% of them appearing once. The specimen was CD4+ or CD8+ T cells sorted from blood, collected in a trial of the OX40 agonist ivuxolimab. All receptors come from an adult with an advanced solid tumor such as melanoma, head and neck, liver or kidney cancer.

This chain links TRBV7-2 with TRBJ2-7; D unclear. CDR3 length: 15 amino acids. Trimming shortened V by 1 base and J by 1 base, and 11 bases separated the two germline ends. Per the germline V gene, CDR1 is SGHTA and CDR2 is FQGNSA. CDR3 nucleotide sequence: TGTGCCAGCAGCTTAGAAACAGACGCTTCCTACGAGCAGTACTTC. Translation: CASSLETDASYEQYF.

This sequence joins TRBV7-8 and TRBJ2-3; TRBD2 matches 7 bases. CDR1 and CDR2 from the germline V gene are SGHVS and FQNEAQ. The CDR3 runs 16 residues. V shed 2 bases and J 5 bases; nucleotides not matched to a gene: 10. DNA for the CDR3: TGTGCCAGCAGCTTAATGGTCGCGGGAGTCCTAGATACGCAGTATTTT. It translates to CASSLMVAGVLDTQYF.

The genes are TRBV5-6 and TRBJ1-4, with a weak D call TRBD1 (5 bases). Trimming removed 1 base at V and 6 bases at J, with 10 bases between. Per germline, CDR1 SGHDT and CDR2 YYEEEE. The CDR3 extends over 14 amino acids. The CDR3 region is CASSLWGVDEKLFF. The CDR3 DNA follows: TGTGCCAGCAGCTTGTGGGGGGTCGATGAAAAACTGTTTTTT. The complete variable domain, with remaining parts taken from reference TRBV5-6 and TRBJ1-4, reads DAGVTQSPTHLIKTRGQQVTLRCSPKSGHDTVSWYQQALGQGPQFIFQYYEEEERQRGNFPDRFSGHQFPNYSSELNVNALLLGDSALYLCASSLWGVDEKLFFGSGTQLSVL.

This chain joins TRBV14 and TRBJ2-1, with TRBD2 matching over 8 bases. This CDR3 has 14 amino acids. Per the germline V gene, CDR1 is SGHDN and CDR2 is FVKESK. Unmatched junction bases numbered 4, after V lost 6 bases and J lost 3 bases. The chain's CDR3 is CASSPSGSYNEQFF. CDR3 DNA sequence: TGTGCCAGCAGTCCCAGCGGGAGCTACAATGAGCAGTTCTTC.

The chain carries TRBV2 and TRBJ2-6; 12 bases fit TRBD1. This CDR3 spans 16 amino acids. The germline V gene has CDR1 SNHLY and CDR2 FYNNEI. CDR3 bases: TGTGCTACCCGGGACAGGGGGCAGTCTGGGGCCAACGTCCTGACTTTC. Its translation: CATRDRGQSGANVLTF. The variable domain in full, completed from reference TRBV2 and TRBJ2-6, reads EPEVTQTPSHQVTQMGQEVILRCVPISNHLYFYWYRQILGQKVEFLVSFYNNEISEKSEIFDDQFSVERPDGSNFTLKIRSTKLEDSAMYFCATRDRGQSGANVLTFGAGSRLTVL.

This chain links TRBV30 with TRBJ1-1, with TRBD1 matching 7 bases. CDR1 is GTSNPN, CDR2 SVGIG, per germline (reference sequence). V shed 5 bases and J 5 bases; nucleotides not matched to a gene: 8. The CDR3 loop spans 13 amino acids. CDR3 DNA: TGTGCCTGGGACCCCCAGGGGGGTACTGAAGCTTTCTTT. This translates into CAWDPQGGTEAFF.

The rearrangement links TRBV19 to TRBJ2-5; 9 nucleotides agree with TRBD1. The CDR3 consists of 17 residues. Germline CDR1 LNHDA, CDR2 SQIVND (reference sequence). The V and J ends lost 7 bases and 3 bases, in that order; junction bases with no gene match: 15. CDR3 DNA: TGTGCCAGTACGAAAGGTTGGGGACAGGGAATGGAAGAGACCCAGTACTTC. Amino acid sequence: CASTKGWGQGMEETQYF.

V is TRBV13 and J is TRBJ2-5; TRBD1 might be the D (5 bases). Germline V CDR1 and CDR2: PRHDT, FYEKMQ (reference sequence). CDR3 length: 13 amino acids. V was pared by 7 bases and J by 3 bases, with 12 bases between. The CDR3 loop is CASNRQPEETQYF. The CDR3 nucleotides are TGTGCCAGCAACCGACAGCCAGAAGAGACCCAGTACTTC. The whole variable domain, filled in from reference TRBV13 and TRBJ2-5, reads AAGVIQSPRHLIKEKRETATLKCYPIPRHDTVYWYQQGPGQDPQFLISFYEKMQSDKGSIPDRFSAQQFSDYHSELNMSSLELGDSALYFCASNRQPEETQYFGPGTRLLVL.

This chain connects TRBV19 to TRBJ2-7; weak D call: TRBD1 (6 bases). The CDR3 covers 14 residues. Germline V CDR1 and CDR2: LNHDA, SQIVND (reference sequence). V was pared by 9 bases and J by 6 bases, with 21 bases between. Written as DNA, the CDR3 is TGTGCCAGCTCAGTCAAAGTCACAGGGTCCGAGCAGTACTTC. As protein: CASSVKVTGSEQYF.

This chain joins TRBV28 and TRBJ2-5; 7 nucleotides match TRBD1. The germline CDR1 and CDR2 sequences are MDHEN and SYDVKM. Trimming removed 6 bases from V and 2 bases from J; junction bases left unmatched: 3. CDR3 length: 13 amino acids. Written as DNA, the CDR3 is TGTGCCAGCAGACCGGGACAGCAAGAGACCCAGTACTTC. Translation gives CASRPGQQETQYF.

This chain links TRBV2 with TRBJ1-2, with D tentatively TRBD1 (5 bases). Per germline, CDR1 SNHLY and CDR2 FYNNEI. The ends were cut back, 7 bases at V and 7 bases at J, with 10 bases in the middle. CDR3 size: 11 residues. CDR3 in DNA: TGTGCCAGCAACCCCGGGGCTGGCTACACCTTC. Amino acid sequence: CASNPGAGYTF. Full variable domain (outside the CDR3, taken from reference TRBV2 and TRBJ1-2): EPEVTQTPSHQVTQMGQEVILRCVPISNHLYFYWYRQILGQKVEFLVSFYNNEISEKSEIFDDQFSVERPDGSNFTLKIRSTKLEDSAMYFCASNPGAGYTFGSGTRLTVV.

The rearrangement joins TRBV13 to TRBJ1-3; perhaps TRBD1 as D (6 bases). The CDR3 loop spans 15 amino acids. CDR1 is PRHDT and CDR2 is FYEKMQ in the germline V gene (reference sequence). The V and J ends lost 1 base and 3 bases respectively, with 10 bases between them. In DNA form, the CDR3 reads TGTGCCAGCAGCTTAGTTACAGGGCTTGGAAACACCATATATTTT. Protein: CASSLVTGLGNTIYF.

The V and J genes are TRBV7-9 and TRBJ2-7; D might be TRBD1 or TRBD2, each matching 6 bases. This CDR3 has 13 residues. Germline V CDR1 and CDR2: SEHNR, FQNEAQ (reference sequence). With 11 bases removed from V and 6 bases from J, the gap between germline ends came to 20 bases. The CDR3 region is CASIQGGEAEQYF. Written as DNA, the CDR3 is TGTGCCTCCATACAGGGAGGCGAAGCCGAGCAGTACTTC.

This clone was picked up one time. V usage is TRBV7-6 and J usage is TRBJ1-1, with unresolved D. Germline loops: CDR1 SGHVS, CDR2 FNYEAQ. With 1 base removed from V and 3 bases from J, the gap between germline ends came to 6 bases. This CDR3 is built from 13 residues. The CDR3 coding sequence is TGTGCCAGCAGCTTAGAGGCCTACACTGAAGCTTTCTTT. This translates into CASSLEAYTEAFF.

V usage is TRBV11-3 and J usage is TRBJ2-5; D is unresolved. The CDR3 is 13 residues long. Deletions cut 4 bases from V and 3 bases from J, with 9 bases between. Germline loops: CDR1 SGHNT, CDR2 YENEEA. Here the CDR3 DNA reads TGTGCCAGCAGCTACGATGGAAAAGAGACCCAGTACTTC. Protein sequence: CASSYDGKETQYF.

This sequence joins TRBV4-1 and TRBJ1-1; D call uncertain. The CDR3 runs to 15 residues. Germline loops: CDR1 MGHRA, CDR2 YSYEKL. The V end lost 2 bases, the J end lost 0 bases, and 10 bases lay between the germline ends. CDR3 DNA sequence: TGCGCCAGCAGCCAAACACCCCCCATGAACACTGAAGCTTTCTTT. Its protein is CASSQTPPMNTEAFF.

The chain uses TRBV11-2 and TRBJ2-7; perhaps TRBD2 as D (6 bases). Germline lookup yields CDR1 SGHAT and CDR2 FQNNGV. The CDR3 totals 18 residues. The V and J ends lost 3 bases and 3 bases respectively, with 24 bases between them. DNA of the CDR3: TGTGCCAGCAGCTTCGAACTTATTGGAGGGGAGTCCCGCTACGAGCAGTACTTC. The encoded protein is CASSFELIGGESRYEQYF.

In DNA, the CDR3 is TGTGCCAGCAGCTATAAGGTCGCCTACGAGCAGTACTTC. It specifies CASSYKVAYEQYF. The V and J genes are TRBV5-4 and TRBJ2-7; D uncertain. This CDR3 spans 13 amino acids. V lost 3 bases, J lost 2 bases, and 9 bases lay in between. From germline, CDR1 is SGHNT and CDR2 YYREEE (reference sequence).

V gene TRBV5-6 combines with J gene TRBJ2-7, with a tentative D call TRBD1 (5 bases). The V end lost 7 bases, the J end lost 0 bases, and 14 bases lay between the germline ends. The CDR3 spans 14 residues. From germline, CDR1 is SGHDT and CDR2 YYEEEE. The CDR3 here is CASGKGWSSYEQYF. The CDR3 DNA is TGTGCCAGCGGTAAGGGGTGGAGCTCCTACGAGCAGTACTTC. Drawing the rest from reference TRBV5-6 and TRBJ2-7, the complete variable domain is DAGVTQSPTHLIKTRGQQVTLRCSPKSGHDTVSWYQQALGQGPQFIFQYYEEEERQRGNFPDRFSGHQFPNYSSELNVNALLLGDSALYLCASGKGWSSYEQYFGPGTRLTVT.

J is TRBJ2-5 and V is TRBV25-1; 9 positions agree with TRBD2. Trimming at V came to 6 bases and at J to 0 bases, leaving 5 bases not matched to a gene. This CDR3 is built from 15 residues. CDR1 MGHDK and CDR2 SYGVNS come from the germline V gene. CDR3 sequence (DNA): TGTGCCAGCAGGAGGAGCGGGAGGAACCAAGAGACCCAGTACTTC. It specifies CASRRSGRNQETQYF.

This sequence joins TRBV27 and TRBJ1-1; D uncertain. CDR1 is MNHEY, CDR2 SMNVEV, per germline (reference sequence). This CDR3 comprises 14 residues. The germline V and J ends were trimmed by 3 bases and 2 bases, with 10 bases remaining between them. As DNA, the CDR3 is TGTGCCAGCAGTTTTACACGGGTAAACACTGAAGCTTTCTTT. Residues: CASSFTRVNTEAFF.

This rearrangement joins TRBV7-9 to TRBJ1-5; no firm D call. The ends were cut back, 7 bases at V and 3 bases at J, with 13 bases in the middle. Germline V CDR1 and CDR2: SEHNR, FQNEAQ (reference sequence). The CDR3 runs to 14 residues. CDR3 DNA sequence: TGTGCCAGCACCACGGGTGGGGACAATCAGCCCCAGCATTTT. Its translation: CASTTGGDNQPQHF.

The genes are TRBV7-9 and TRBJ2-1, with 11 nucleotides matching TRBD2. The germline CDR1 and CDR2 sequences are SEHNR and FQNEAQ (reference sequence). This CDR3 region has 18 residues. The V segment lost 5 bases and the J segment 6 bases; nucleotides outside the gene matches: 15. CDR3 in amino acids: CASSPRDLGTSGVNEQFF. The DNA of the CDR3 is TGTGCCAGCAGCCCAAGGGACCTCGGGACTAGCGGCGTCAATGAGCAGTTCTTC.

This chain connects TRBV5-1 to TRBJ2-1, with 12 bases aligning to TRBD1. This CDR3 is 15 amino acids long. Germline assignment: CDR1 SGHRS and CDR2 YFSETQ. V dropped 4 bases and J dropped 8; count of bases not matched to a gene: 7. CDR3 loop: CASSGDRGLRDEQFF. In DNA form, the CDR3 reads TGCGCCAGCAGCGGGGACAGGGGGCTTCGGGATGAGCAGTTCTTC.

In nucleotides, the CDR3 is TGTGCCAGCAGTGGCGGACATTACGAGCAGTACTTC. Translated, it gives CASSGGHYEQYF. The V call is TRBV6-1, the J call TRBJ2-7; D might be TRBD1 (5 bases). The germline CDR1 and CDR2 sequences are MNHNS and SASEGT. The CDR3 is 12 residues long. V shed 4 bases and J shed 4 bases, with 8 bases lying between them.

This clone was counted a single time. The V and J genes are TRBV7-9 and TRBJ2-1; perhaps TRBD1 as D (6 bases). CDR1 SEHNR and CDR2 FQNEAQ come from the germline V gene (reference sequence). The CDR3 consists of 15 residues. The germline V and J ends were trimmed by 3 bases and 3 bases, with 12 bases remaining between them. CDR3 DNA sequence: TGTGCCAGCAGCTTTATCGGGACATACTACAATGAGCAGTTCTTC. Encoded protein: CASSFIGTYYNEQFF.

The V gene is TRBV15, the J gene TRBJ1-1; D not resolved. Germline CDR1 is LNHNV and CDR2 is YYDKDF (reference sequence). V lost 2 bases to trimming and J lost 10 bases, with 17 bases between them. The CDR3 contains 14 residues. Here the CDR3 reads CATSRRTDPSTAFF. The CDR3 region has the DNA TGTGCCACCAGCAGACGGACTGATCCGTCCACAGCTTTCTTT.

The chain carries TRBV27 and TRBJ1-3; unclear D gene. The germline V gene has CDR1 MNHEY and CDR2 SMNVEV (reference sequence). V dropped 0 bases and J dropped 2 bases, with 8 bases sitting between them. The CDR3 is 15 residues long. The CDR3 DNA reads TGTGCCAGCAGTTTATCTATGATTCCTGGAAACACCATATATTTT. Protein: CASSLSMIPGNTIYF.